The entry that follows covers one TCR beta chain sequence. Its antigen target is currently unknown. The input lacks base qualities; no much larger clone sits a single base away. The entry originates in a study of cytomegalovirus exposure and HLA in healthy donors (dated by TCRdb to about 2017). Regarding the complete study: In an earlier analysis of 450 to 750 of the donors, roughly 300 Gb of sequence data and 100 million or so unique TCR beta sequences from about 190 million T cells were reported. The study was designed to test whether signatures of past pathogen exposure could be identified by cataloging public T cell receptors. Donor age, sex, ethnicity and CMV serostatus were collected together with the repertoire data. In a later analysis, previously published TCR beta repertoires from hundreds of donors were re-analyzed and high-resolution HLA genotyping was added so that TCR occurrence patterns could be studied. Roughly 290 gigabases of sequencing data and approximately 91 million unique TCR sequences made up an early release that covered approximately 650 HLA-typed donors. Among 398 genotyped donors of the cohort, an average of about 240,000 unique TCR beta nucleotide sequences were sequenced per donor, around 20% of them non-productive. Rather than drawing on any new phenotypic data, the later analysis identified candidate immune exposures from TCR beta sequences and the way those sequences occurred across donors. Along with the roughly 700-subject first cohort, a separate validation cohort of 120 different subjects was used. HLA typing included class I and class II loci at four-digit resolution. To decide whether each TCR beta V gene segment behaved as functional or pseudogenic, an earlier analysis of some 540 of the donors relied on high-throughput TCR beta sequencing. Roughly 5 DR-DQ haplotypes were handled as single units for association and clustering because linkage in the cohort was strong. The number of typed donors differed by locus: roughly 620-630 for A, B, C, DRB1 and DQB1; approximately 540 for DQA1; 606 for DPA1; and around 490 for DPB1. Of the 398 genotyped donors, roughly 80% were placed in the genetic ancestry cluster associated with self-reported Caucasian donors. The study profiled the T cell repertoires of hundreds of subjects by immunosequencing and related them to cytomegalovirus serostatus. The study combined high-throughput TCR immunosequencing, statistical association of individual TCRs with disease status, and machine learning to predict cytomegalovirus infection status. A later genetic analysis took genome-wide SNP genotypes for 398 of the 666 donors and used that subset as a discovery cohort. Every discovery cohort repertoire had been produced on one sequencing platform. General findings and caveats noted by the study authors: Cytomegalovirus status was reported to be diagnosed by the classifier with high specificity and sensitivity in both the original and validation cohorts. In the study, some 160 TCR beta chains were listed as associated with cytomegalovirus. Compared with equally common non-associated chains, HLA-associated TCR beta chains in a later analysis were more clonally expanded and had lower generation probabilities. A few of the identified cytomegalovirus-associated TCR beta chains were confirmed in vitro to be specific for cytomegalovirus antigens. Assigning TCR associations to individual alleles was difficult when HLA alleles, especially DR and DQ, strongly co-occurred. It was suggested by the authors that the approach could potentially be generalized to other disease states and immunological phenotypes. While some public TCRs were present in many individuals, most TCR sequences turned up only very rarely across donors. Some IMGT-functional V segments, including TRBV6-2 and TRBV6-3, could not be distinguished by the 87-base-pair reads and were therefore excluded. In a later analysis, some 18,000 TCR beta sequences were associated with specific HLA alleles at a false discovery rate of 0.05. Several of the top co-occurrence clusters appeared to be linked to parvovirus B19, influenza, CMV and Epstein-Barr virus, according to a later analysis. A group of highly shared sequence variants was considered likely to be a technical artifact of the sequencing pipeline. In an earlier analysis of some 540 of the donors, most TCR beta V segments appeared in productive rearrangements about 90% or about 30% of the time, broadly matching IMGT annotations. Over 15 rarely observed V segments, including chromosome 9 orphons, were excluded from the earlier analysis of some 590 of the donors because counts were too low. The presence/absence analyses assumed that sequencing depth was roughly uniform across donors, and that assumption may not be true. According to a later analysis, TCR association rates differed among HLA loci, with DRB1 alleles showing the most associated TCRs and HLA-C alleles showing the fewest. In a later genetic analysis, a missense DCLRE1C variant was associated with V-gene and J-gene trimming of TCR beta chains, and the association was replicated in an independent cohort. A further reported finding was that TCR beta sequences accurately predicted the HLA-A and HLA-B alleles for most subjects in the first cohort. According to a later genetic analysis, donors in an Asian-associated ancestry cluster had fewer N-insertions in productive TCRs than the approximately 710-donor mean. For the cohort, immune exposure information was limited to CMV serostatus. Because some donors lacked HLA typing at each locus, the association tests relied only on the typed subset. Correlated functional status among segregating V segments might be attributable to linkage disequilibrium, but an unknown experimental factor could not be ruled out. The cohort was sequenced for TCR beta chains only, and without alpha or paired-chain data the features that could be detected were limited. According to a later analysis, most CMV-associated TCR beta chains appeared to be HLA-restricted, and the HLA associations seemed to be driven largely by CMV exposure.

The cohort was made up of roughly 670 healthy bone marrow donors. At the time of sampling, every cohort member was nominally healthy, though immune exposures that went unrecorded were likely present. The donor tested CMV seropositive, placing the donor among the 310 or so seropositive members of the cohort. Every donor gave a peripheral blood sample, and the peripheral blood mononuclear cells from that sample were used for TCR beta sequencing. The Qiagen DNeasy Blood Extraction Kit was used to extract genomic DNA from the blood cell samples. Here V drops 5 bases and J drops 4 bases, and the junction holds 2 bases not matched to any gene. CDR1 SGHAT and CDR2 FQNNGV are derived from the germline V gene. The CDR3 spans 15 residues, from the cysteine through the phenylalanine. Just the 45-base CDR3 DNA is kept, in frame starting at base 1. Libraries were constructed by the immunoSEQ multiplex PCR assay. The multiplex PCR relied on a mix of 60 forward primers for TCR Vbeta segments and 13 reverse primers for TCR Jbeta segments. The CDR3 region of rearranged TCR beta genes was amplified from genomic DNA by a multiplex PCR assay. On the Illumina HiSeq System, the amplified TCR beta libraries were sequenced as 87-base-pair reads. On the authors' methods: A later analysis tallied approximately 87 million unique TCR beta chains across the 666 repertoires, and some 10 million of those chains were shared by two or more donors. A nearest-neighbor algorithm error-corrected the raw reads and collapsed the reads into unique sequences, merging closely related sequences to remove PCR and sequencing errors. V, D and J gene segments were assigned by aligning CDR3 sequences to IMGT reference sequences. For a sequence to be retained, a match of at least six nucleotides was required to both a V gene segment and a J gene segment. A rearrangement counted as productive if the CDR3 had no stop codons and remained in frame with V and J, and every other rearrangement counted as non-productive. CDR3 was defined according to IMGT convention as the region running from the second conserved V-encoded cysteine to the conserved J-encoded phenylalanine. In an earlier analysis of around 570 of the donors, sequences lacking an unambiguous match to a single V gene segment were excluded. An earlier analysis of 587 of the donors called V segments functional above 56.7% productive rearrangements and segregating when the between-donor standard deviation exceeded 5%. To diagnose cytomegalovirus status from the catalog of TCR beta chain sequences, a statistical classification framework was built. In a later analysis, TCR nucleotide sequences were compared against IMGT/GENE-DB human TR gene sequences so that V and J genes could be assigned. A later analysis assigned CDR3 sequences and most-parsimonious VDJ recombination scenarios with the TCRdist pipeline. In a later analysis, each TCR beta chain was defined by its CDR3 amino acid sequence together with its V-gene family, and reads lacking a unique V-gene family were excluded. As a way to deal with suspected cross-contamination and a sequencing artifact, a later analysis dropped over 550 nucleotide sequences that were highly shared and had low generation probability. A later analysis calculated a clonal expansion index for each public chain from normalized within-repertoire ranks of inferred template counts. In a later analysis, generation probabilities were computed using a VDJ recombination model fitted to out-of-frame rearrangements, and the results were checked against IGoR. A later analysis scored TCR-TCR, TCR-HLA and TCR-CMV co-occurrence with hypergeometric tests, applying a repertoire-size bias correction to TCR pairs. To estimate false discovery rates, a later analysis permuted the HLA or CMV assignments 20 times. In a later analysis, co-occurring TCRs were grouped using DBSCAN, with TCRdist sequence similarity added in when clustering inside HLA-allele-positive subsets. Repertoires with fewer than 30,000 or more than 120,000 public chains were left out of co-occurrence clustering, as were about 5 repertoires with anomalous nucleotide sharing. Sourced from immuneACCESS, this table was stored by TCRdb with only in-frame sequences that have V and J called. A share of the clones is absent; for the studies checked, an unresolved V gene accounts for under half, and the remainder has no known explanation. The DNA was the basis for D and trimming; V, J and clone size are from that table. This sample lists 80,000 to 130,000 clones; 60% to 80% were detected once. The ten largest clones add up to approximately 4.8% of the sample.

Rearrangement joined TRBV11-2 to TRBJ2-1; TRBD2 agrees with 13 junctional bases. This TCR derives from a young woman in good health and CMV-seropositive. The specimen was PBMCs. The bases read TGTGCCAGCAGCCCGGGACTAGCGGGATACAATGAGCAGTTCTTC. It specifies CASSPGLAGYNEQFF.